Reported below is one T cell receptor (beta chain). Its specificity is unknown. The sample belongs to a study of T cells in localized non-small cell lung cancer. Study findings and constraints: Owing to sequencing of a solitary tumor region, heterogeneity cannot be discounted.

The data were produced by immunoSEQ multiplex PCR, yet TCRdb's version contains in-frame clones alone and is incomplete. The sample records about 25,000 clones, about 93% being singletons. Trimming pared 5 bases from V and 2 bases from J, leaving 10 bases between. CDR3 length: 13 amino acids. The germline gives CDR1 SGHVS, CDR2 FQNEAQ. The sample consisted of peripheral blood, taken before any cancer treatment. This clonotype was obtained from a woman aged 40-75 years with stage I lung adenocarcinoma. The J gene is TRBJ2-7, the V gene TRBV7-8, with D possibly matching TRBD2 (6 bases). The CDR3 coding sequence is TGTGCCAGCAGCCTCGGGACTCCCTACGAGCAGTACTTC. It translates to CASSLGTPYEQYF.